These T cell receptor beta chains were read from a single sample in a study of blood T cell repertoires in COVID-19. Clones were sequenced by immunoSEQ multiplex PCR, and TCRdb holds only the in-frame ones, with some missing. The sample records around 42,000 clones, around 80% being singletons. The sample consisted of peripheral blood. The receptors come from a man older than 75 with active or convalescent COVID-19. Each CDR3 is given without its conserved first and last residue. A D gene is named only where the DNA matches it firmly.

>TRBV4-1|TRBJ1-2|-
ASSQVRERGYGYT
>TRBV19|TRBJ1-5|-
ASNLGTNNQPQH
>TRBV6-6|TRBJ1-6|-
ASTDGGDSPLH
>TRBV24-1|TRBJ2-1|TRBD2
ATSEHSGVAYNEQF
>TRBV5-1|TRBJ2-6|-
ASSWGVGSGANVLT
>TRBV19|TRBJ1-2|-
ASGPGTSNYGYT
>TRBV9|TRBJ2-3|TRBD1
ASSRTGSTDTQY
>TRBV10-3|TRBJ2-3|-
ATADTTDTQY
>TRBV28|TRBJ2-5|TRBD1
ASSAPGQGAPMYQETQY
>TRBV7-6|TRBJ2-2|TRBD2
ASSKGLADNLPNTGELF
>TRBV18|TRBJ1-1|-
ASVRGGSNTEAF
>TRBV6-2/TRBV6-3|TRBJ2-7|TRBD1
ASSYGQGLLEQY
>TRBV7-3|TRBJ2-1|TRBD1
ASSSPGQGANEQF
>TRBV29-1|TRBJ2-1|-
RRDQGQF
>TRBV29-1|TRBJ2-1|TRBD2
STLGGVGNTYNEQF
>TRBV19|TRBJ2-5|TRBD2
ASSIDTSGRARETQY
>TRBV2|TRBJ2-7|-
ASSGTDPYDGQY
>TRBV6-6|TRBJ1-4|TRBD1
ASIRKQGAEKLF
>TRBV18|TRBJ1-1|-
ASSPLGGRTEAF
>TRBV27|TRBJ2-3|TRBD2
ASKPGGPPADTQY
>TRBV25-1|TRBJ1-6|-
ASNRQNSPLH
>TRBV2|TRBJ1-5|TRBD1
ASSSWDRGSNQPQH
>TRBV2|TRBJ2-2|-
ASQGGPIVGELF
>TRBV6-5|TRBJ2-3|-
ASRQGGRSGQY